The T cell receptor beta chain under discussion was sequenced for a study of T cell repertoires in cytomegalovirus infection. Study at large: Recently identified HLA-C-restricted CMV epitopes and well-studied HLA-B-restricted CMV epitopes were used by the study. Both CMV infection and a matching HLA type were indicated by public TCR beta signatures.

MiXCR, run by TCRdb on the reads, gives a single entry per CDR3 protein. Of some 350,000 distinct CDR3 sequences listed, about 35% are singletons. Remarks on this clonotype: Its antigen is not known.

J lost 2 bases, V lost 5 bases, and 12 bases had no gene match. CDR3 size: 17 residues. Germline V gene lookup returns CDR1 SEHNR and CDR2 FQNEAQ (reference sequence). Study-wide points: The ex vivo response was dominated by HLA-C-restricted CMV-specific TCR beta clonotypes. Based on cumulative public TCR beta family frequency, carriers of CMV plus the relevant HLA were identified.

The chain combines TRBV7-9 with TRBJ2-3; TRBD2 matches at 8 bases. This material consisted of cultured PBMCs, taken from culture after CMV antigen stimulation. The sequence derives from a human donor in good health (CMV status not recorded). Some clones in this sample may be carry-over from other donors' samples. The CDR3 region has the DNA TGTGCCAGCAGCCAGGATCCTCTAGCGGGTATCACAGATACGCAGTATTTT. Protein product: CASSQDPLAGITDTQYF.